Below, 5 T cell receptor beta chains from the same sample are listed, as sequenced in a study of blood T cell repertoires in COVID-19. TCRdb's table, derived via immunoSEQ multiplex PCR, lists solely in-frame clones and lacks some. The sample lists about 71,000 clones, 80% to 95% seen once, with 0.75% to 0.8% in the top ten. The specimen sequenced was peripheral blood. Receptors were obtained from a woman of 80 years or more with acute or convalescent COVID-19.

The DNA of the CDR3 is TGTGCCACCCAATCGGGGGGCGGCGGGTACGAGCAGTACTTC. The encoded protein is CATQSGGGGYEQYF. This chain connects TRBV15 to TRBJ2-7, with TRBD2 as a possible D gene (7 bases). CDR3 length equals 14 residues. Germline CDR1 LNHNV, CDR2 YYDKDF (reference sequence). V was clipped by 8 bases and J by 4 bases, with 18 bases between them.

The chain has TRBV5-1 and TRBJ2-1, with a tentative D call TRBD2 (5 bases). CDR3 length equals 16 residues. Trimming took off 1 base at V and 4 bases at J, with 15 bases between the two ends. Germline CDR1 is SGHRS and CDR2 is YFSETQ. Here the CDR3 reads CASSLTSVARYNEQFF. The CDR3, as DNA: TGCGCCAGCAGCTTGACTAGTGTAGCCCGATACAATGAGCAGTTCTTC.

This chain links TRBV4-1 with TRBJ2-7, with a tentative D call TRBD2 (5 bases). Germline V gene data show CDR1 as MGHRA and CDR2 as YSYEKL. The V and J ends lost 1 base and 2 bases respectively, with 9 bases between them. CDR3 length equals 14 residues. Here the CDR3 reads CASSQVSVTYEQYF. In DNA form, the CDR3 reads TGCGCCAGCAGCCAAGTTAGCGTCACCTACGAGCAGTACTTC.

This clone was seen only once. V and J are TRBV4-2 and TRBJ1-5; tentatively, D is TRBD1 (5 bases). With 2 bases removed from V and 3 bases from J, the gap between germline ends came to 11 bases. The CDR3 covers 15 residues. CDR1 and CDR2 (germline): LGHNA, YNFKEQ. The CDR3 nucleotides read TGTGCCAGCAGCCAAAGAAAAGGGGACAATCAGCCCCAGCATTTT. It specifies CASSQRKGDNQPQHF.

V and J are TRBV6-5 and TRBJ1-6, with a possible D match to TRBD1 (6 bases). This CDR3 region has 14 residues. Trimming stripped 6 bases from V and 5 bases from J, with 11 bases between. The germline V gene has CDR1 MNHEY and CDR2 SVGAGI. The CDR3 loop is CASRPTGNNSPLHF. CDR3 nucleotides: TGTGCCAGCAGACCGACAGGCAATAATTCACCCCTCCACTTT.